Below, one T cell receptor (beta chain) is given with its context. In the original workflow: For nucleated cells, counts were estimated from reference gene primer amplification. Sequencing used immunoSEQ multiplex PCR; TCRdb keeps in-frame clones, though not all of them. Clone size and V and J calls were adopted from that table, with D and trimming inferred from the DNA. The repertoire holds 57,000 or so clones, around 87% seen once, with approximately 15% in the top ten. The V end lost 5 bases, the J end lost 4 bases, and 14 bases lay between the germline ends. The CDR3 runs 14 residues. CDR1 is SQVTM, CDR2 ANQGSEA, per germline. These data belong to a study of blood T cell repertoires in COVID-19. For the study at large: From the United States, Italy and Spain came samples of acute and convalescent COVID-19. T cells, B-cell-depleted T cells, or PBMCs supplied cDNA or gDNA.

Sequenced: peripheral blood. The sequence came from a human donor in a cohort sampled during active COVID-19. This sequence joins TRBV29-1 and TRBJ2-2; possibly TRBD2 for D (5 bases). CDR3 bases: TGCAGCGTTCAGGTAGAGGGTCGCACCGGGGAGCTGTTTTTT. It specifies CSVQVEGRTGELFF.